A selection of T cell receptor beta chains follows, all from one sample in a study of cytomegalovirus exposure and HLA in healthy donors. Sequenced by immunoSEQ multiplex PCR; TCRdb stores in-frame clones only, minus some. The data contain under 300,000 clones, about 86% of them singletons. The sequencing sample was made of PBMCs. The source is a woman aged 18 to 35 in good health and CMV-seronegative. CDR3s include the opening cysteine and the closing phenylalanine or tryptophan. A D gene is named only where the DNA matches it firmly. Expanded clones are given a class, and other clones once, few, many or no size at all.

>NA|NA|TRBJ2-7|TRBV18
CASSPDEPKSEADEQYF
TGTGCCAGCTCACCAGATGAGCCTAAGTCGGAGGCCGACGAGCAGTACTTC
>NA|TRBD1|TRBJ2-3|TRBV5-1
CASRPTGQGYTDTQYF
TGCGCCAGCAGGCCTACGGGACAGGGCTACACAGATACGCAGTATTTT
>NA|NA|TRBJ2-5|TRBV6-5
CASSFFDMPGQETQYF
TGTGCCAGCAGTTTTTTCGACATGCCGGGGCAAGAGACCCAGTACTTC
>NA|TRBD2|TRBJ2-3|TRBV27
CASSLWRGTDTQYF
TGTGCCAGCAGTTTGTGGCGGGGGACAGATACGCAGTATTTT
>NA|NA|TRBJ1-2|TRBV7-2
CASSPPRTATFNYTF
TGTGCCAGCAGCCCCCCCAGGACAGCCACCTTTAACTACACCTTC
>once|NA|TRBJ2-1|TRBV7-2
CASSPHRDSYNEQFF
TGTGCCAGCAGCCCCCATAGAGACTCCTACAATGAGCAGTTCTTC
>NA|NA|TRBJ1-5|TRBV6-1
CASVVQGNQPQHF
TGTGCCAGCGTCGTTCAGGGGAACCAGCCCCAGCATTTT
>NA|TRBD1|TRBJ1-1|TRBV6-6
CASSGTGRDTEAFF
TGTGCCAGCAGTGGGACAGGGCGGGACACTGAAGCTTTCTTT
>NA|TRBD1|TRBJ1-5|TRBV6-1
CAMSGQGNQPQHF
TGTGCCATGTCTGGACAGGGCAATCAGCCCCAGCATTTT
>NA|NA|TRBJ1-2|TRBV21-1
CASSKGGGENGYGYTF
TGTGCCAGCAGCAAAGGGGGAGGGGAGAACGGCTATGGCTACACCTTC
>once|TRBD2|TRBJ2-1|TRBV7-9
CASSLVRLAGANEQFF
TGTGCCAGCAGCTTAGTTAGGCTAGCGGGGGCCAATGAGCAGTTCTTC
>few|NA|TRBJ2-7|TRBV11-1
CASSSVLAPSYEQYF
TGTGCCAGCAGCTCAGTCTTAGCCCCATCCTACGAGCAGTACTTC
>few|NA|TRBJ1-4|TRBV7-2
CASSAQGLKNEKLFF
TGTGCCAGCAGCGCCCAGGGGTTGAAGAATGAAAAACTGTTTTTT
>NA|NA|TRBJ2-7|TRBV6-5
CASSYSGANSYEQYF
TGTGCCAGCAGTTACTCAGGGGCCAACTCCTACGAGCAGTACTTC
>NA|NA|TRBJ1-5|TRBV27
CASSLVGVNNQPQHF
TGTGCCAGCAGCCTCGTTGGAGTAAACAATCAGCCCCAGCATTTT
>once|NA|TRBJ2-3|TRBV5-1
CASSETHSTDTQYF
TGCGCCAGCAGCGAGACTCATAGCACAGATACGCAGTATTTT
>NA|NA|TRBJ1-5|TRBV7-2
CASSLGSRTDSNQPQHF
TGTGCCAGCAGCTTAGGGAGTCGGACAGATAGCAATCAGCCCCAGCATTTT
>NA|TRBD1|TRBJ2-3|TRBV27
CASRNNRGRVSDTQYF
TGTGCCAGCAGAAATAATAGGGGGCGCGTCTCAGATACGCAGTATTTT
>NA|NA|TRBJ2-3|TRBV7-2
CASSLAGTQYF
TGTGCCAGCAGCTTAGCCGGGACGCAGTATTTT
>once|NA|TRBJ2-7|TRBV23-1
CASSPYSYEQYF
TGCGCCAGCAGTCCCTACTCCTACGAGCAGTACTTC
>NA|TRBD1|TRBJ1-1|TRBV7-2
CASIATGANTEAFF
TGTGCCAGCATCGCGACAGGGGCGAACACTGAAGCTTTCTTT
>NA|NA|TRBJ1-2|TRBV6-5
CASTAGGAQGYTF
TGTGCCAGCACCGCGGGGGGGGCTCAGGGCTACACCTTC
>once|TRBD1|TRBJ2-7|TRBV28
CASSRGDRGAYEQYF
TGTGCCAGCAGTCGCGGGGACAGGGGGGCCTACGAGCAGTACTTC
>once|TRBD1|TRBJ1-3|TRBV2
CASRPGTDGNTIYF
TGTGCCAGCAGACCGGGGACAGACGGAAACACCATATATTTT
>once|TRBD2|TRBJ2-1|TRBV7-9
CASSLVGRESEQFF
TGTGCCAGCAGCTTAGTCGGGAGGGAGAGTGAGCAGTTCTTC
>NA|NA|TRBJ2-5|TRBV2
CASSVGGSRETQYF
TGTGCCAGCAGTGTAGGGGGAAGCCGGGAGACCCAGTACTTC
>NA|TRBD2|TRBJ2-2|TRBV7-9
CASYGLAGLTGELFF
TGTGCCAGCTACGGACTAGCGGGGTTAACCGGGGAGCTGTTTTTT
>NA|NA|TRBJ1-5|TRBV6-5
CASSDRTYSNQPQHF
TGTGCCAGCAGCGACAGGACATATAGCAATCAGCCCCAGCATTTT
>NA|NA|TRBJ1-2|TRBV28
CASSLRWSSPYGYTF
TGTGCCAGCAGCCTACGATGGAGCAGCCCCTATGGCTACACCTTC
>NA|TRBD1|TRBJ2-7|TRBV6-5
CASSYSTGGYEQYF
TGTGCCAGCAGTTACTCTACAGGGGGCTACGAGCAGTACTTC
>NA|TRBD2|TRBJ2-3|TRBV4-1
CASSQDSPTSGMGTDTQYF
TGCGCCAGCAGCCAAGATTCCCCGACTAGCGGGATGGGGACAGATACGCAGTATTTT
>few|NA|TRBJ1-1|TRBV6-6
CASSRTGNIAEAFF
TGTGCCAGCAGTCGAACAGGTAACATCGCTGAAGCTTTCTTT
>NA|TRBD1|TRBJ2-7|TRBV27
CASSPGTVPYEQYF
TGTGCCAGCAGTCCCGGGACAGTACCCTACGAGCAGTACTTC
>many|NA|TRBJ2-5|TRBV7-9
CASSPKETQYF
TGTGCCAGCAGCCCAAAAGAGACCCAGTACTTC
>many|NA|TRBJ2-2|TRBV6-4
CASSPASGNTGELFF
TGTGCCAGCAGTCCGGCCTCGGGGAACACCGGGGAGCTGTTTTTT
>NA|TRBD1|TRBJ1-2|TRBV27
CASSLSGQGVDYGYTF
TGTGCCAGCAGTTTATCGGGACAGGGGGTGGACTATGGCTACACCTTC
>few|TRBD1|TRBJ1-4|TRBV5-1
CASSFLGTEEEKLFF
TGCGCCAGCAGCTTCCTCGGGACAGAAGAAGAAAAACTGTTTTTT
>medium-sized|NA|TRBJ1-6|TRBV27
CASSPRRGSGYSYNSPLHF
TGTGCCAGCAGTCCGCGACGGGGGTCTGGCTATTCCTATAATTCACCCCTCCACTTT
>NA|TRBD1|TRBJ1-1|TRBV27
CASSRSRGLAGEHTEAFF
TGTGCCAGCAGCCGTAGCAGGGGGTTGGCCGGTGAGCACACTGAAGCTTTCTTT
>NA|TRBD2|TRBJ2-7|TRBV18
CASSQTPGQREYEQYF
TGTGCCAGCTCACAAACCCCCGGCCAGCGGGAGTACGAGCAGTACTTC
>NA|NA|TRBJ1-3|TRBV6-5
CASSYAGGAPGNTIYF
TGTGCCAGCAGTTACGCTGGAGGCGCACCTGGAAACACCATATATTTT